The 29 T cell receptor beta chains below all came from one sample that was sequenced in a study of human T cells and chemical hapten exposure. As to time point: healthy volunteer bleed at 6 weeks. Sequencing started from total RNA isolated from unfractionated whole blood. TCRdb fed the RACE reads into MiXCR, producing one record per CDR3 protein. The sample records about 34,000 distinct CDR3 sequences, 5.5% being singletons. Source material: whole blood. The receptors were gathered from a human donor in good health. Some clones in this sample may be carry-over from other donors' samples.

This clonotype was observed at least ten times. The chain couples TRBV20-1 to TRBJ2-3; 7 nucleotides align to TRBD1. Germline CDR1 and CDR2: DFQATT and SNEGSKA (reference sequence). The CDR3 covers 14 residues. V lost 5 bases, J lost 0 bases, and 5 bases stayed unmatched. The CDR3 DNA follows: TGCAGTGCTGGGGACAGACGGAGCACAGATACGCAGTATTTT. Residues: CSAGDRRSTDTQYF.

This clonotype was detected many times. The chain uses TRBV29-1 and TRBJ1-2; no definite D call. The CDR3 contains 11 residues. The V end was cut by 6 bases, the J end by 5 bases, with 10 bases between. Germline CDR1 and CDR2: SQVTM and ANQGSEA. CDR3 coding DNA: TGCAGCGTGAAAGGTGGTTATGGCTACACCTTC. It codes for CSVKGGYGYTF.

This clonotype was picked up a small number of times. V gene TRBV27 combines with J gene TRBJ1-4; D unresolved. V lost 5 bases and J 8 bases, leaving 15 bases between the germline ends. The CDR3 loop spans 14 amino acids. Germline V gives CDR1 MNHEY, CDR2 SMNVEV (reference sequence). The CDR3 reads CASSPSNRREKLFF. CDR3 coding DNA: TGTGCCAGCAGTCCTTCGAACCGGCGGGAAAAACTGTTTTTT.

This clonotype showed up just a few times. The V gene is TRBV6-2 or TRBV6-3, the J gene TRBJ1-1; 9 bases map to TRBD1. CDR1 is MNHEY, CDR2 SVGEGT, per germline. The length of the CDR3 is 14 residues. Trimming removed 8 bases from V and 8 bases from J; junction bases left unmatched: 12. CDR3 in amino acids: CASAGTRTGAEAFF. The CDR3 DNA reads as TGTGCCAGCGCAGGGACCCGGACAGGGGCCGAAGCTTTCTTT.

This clonotype was counted only a few times. The chain joins TRBV10-3 to TRBJ1-1, with 8 positions matching TRBD1. CDR1 is ENHRY, CDR2 SYGVKD, per germline. This CDR3 is 16 amino acids long. With 5 bases clipped from V and 0 bases from J, the junction kept 8 bases outside the gene matches. The CDR3 spells CAISPVTGVMNTEAFF. The CDR3 nucleotides read TGTGCCATCAGTCCTGTGACAGGGGTCATGAACACTGAAGCTTTCTTT.

This clonotype was observed many times. This chain joins TRBV27 and TRBJ2-3; possible D gene TRBD2, 5 bases. Trimming shortened V by 6 bases and J by 4 bases, and 11 bases separated the two germline ends. Germline assignment: CDR1 MNHEY and CDR2 SMNVEV (reference sequence). CDR3 length equals 13 residues. The CDR3 spells CASRTPAADTQYF. CDR3 in DNA: TGTGCCAGCAGAACACCAGCGGCAGATACGCAGTATTTT.

This chain connects TRBV11-2 to TRBJ2-1; D is unresolved. Germline V gene data show CDR1 as SGHAT and CDR2 as FQNNGV. The CDR3 is 13 residues long. Trimming removed 1 base at V and 8 bases at J, with 9 bases between. The CDR3 loop reads CASSLVPIDEQFF. CDR3 nucleotides: TGTGCCAGCAGCTTAGTCCCAATCGATGAGCAGTTCTTC.

This clonotype was picked up many times. The chain couples TRBV20-1 to TRBJ2-5, with 10 bases identical to TRBD2. Germline lookup yields CDR1 DFQATT and CDR2 SNEGSKA (reference sequence). J was trimmed by 5 bases and V by 3 bases; bases with no gene match: 12. The CDR3 is made up of 16 amino acids. The CDR3 DNA sequence: TGCAGTGCTAGGGACCAGCGGGGGGGAGATCGGGAGACCCAGTACTTC. Protein sequence: CSARDQRGGDRETQYF.

The J gene is TRBJ1-1, the V gene TRBV5-5; TRBD1 matches 8 bases. Germline CDR1 SGHKS, CDR2 YYEKEE (reference sequence). Unmatched junction bases numbered 8, after V lost 4 bases and J lost 3 bases. The length of the CDR3 is 15 residues. CDR3 in DNA: TGTGCCAGCAGCCGACCTCAGGGGGCGCACACTGAAGCTTTCTTT. This gives the protein CASSRPQGAHTEAFF.

This clonotype was seen many times. The V gene is TRBV29-1, the J gene TRBJ2-1, with 8 bases identical to TRBD1. Trimming cost V 5 bases and J 8 bases; bases outside gene matches: 14. The CDR3 length is 15 residues. Germline V gene lookup returns CDR1 SQVTM and CDR2 ANQGSEA. The DNA of the CDR3 is TGCAGCGTTCAGGGGGCTCTGGAGGCAGAAGATGAGCAGTTCTTC. Translated, it gives CSVQGALEAEDEQFF.

Turning to this clonotype: This could be a read error, since a much larger clone is one nucleotide away. The chain uses TRBV6-4 and TRBJ2-6; D gene ambiguous. Germline-derived CDR1 and CDR2 are MRHNA and SNTAGT. With 4 bases removed from V and 0 bases from J, the gap between germline ends came to 4 bases. This CDR3 contains 14 residues. CDR3 protein: CASSGLSGANVLTF. The CDR3 coding sequence is TGTGCCAGCAGTGGGCTCTCTGGGGCCAACGTCCTGACTTTC.

This clonotype was observed at least ten times. The chain couples TRBV10-3 to TRBJ2-2; D not certain. Deletions cut 2 bases from V and 0 bases from J, with 4 bases between. Germline loops: CDR1 ENHRY, CDR2 SYGVKD. The CDR3 runs 14 residues. The DNA of the CDR3 is TGTGCCATCAGTGAGGGGGCGAACACCGGGGAGCTGTTTTTT. Translated: CAISEGANTGELFF.

There are many counts of this clonotype. This chain joins TRBV2 and TRBJ2-7, with D perhaps TRBD2 (5 bases). The germline V gene encodes CDR1 SNHLY and CDR2 FYNNEI. V gave up 5 bases and J gave up 0 bases, with 14 bases separating them. The CDR3 is made up of 15 amino acids. This CDR3 reads CASSPSDWNSYEQYF. The CDR3 bases are TGTGCCAGCAGTCCCTCGGACTGGAACTCCTACGAGCAGTACTTC.

There are many counts of this clonotype. V usage is TRBV7-9 and J usage is TRBJ2-3; 7 bases fit TRBD1. J lost 4 bases, V lost 1 base, and 17 bases had no gene match. This CDR3 region has 19 residues. CDR1 and CDR2 (germline): SEHNR, FQNEAQ (reference sequence). The CDR3 loop is CASSLGVGKGAYNSDTQYF. CDR3 sequence (DNA): TGTGCCAGCAGCTTAGGTGTTGGAAAGGGGGCGTATAACTCAGATACGCAGTATTTT.

This clonotype was seen at least ten times. This rearrangement joins TRBV5-1 to TRBJ2-6, with D unresolved. The CDR3 length is 16 residues. Germline CDR1 reads SGHRS; CDR2 reads YFSETQ. V was shortened by 1 base and J by 0 bases, with 8 bases between the two germline ends. CDR3 in DNA: TGCGCCAGCAGCTTGATGCCGGACTCTGGGGCCAACGTCCTGACTTTC. Translation: CASSLMPDSGANVLTF.

V is TRBV5-6 and J is TRBJ1-3; 10 bases match TRBD1. V was clipped by 5 bases and J by 2 bases; unmatched bases: 4. The germline V gene encodes CDR1 SGHDT and CDR2 YYEEEE. There are 15 residues in the CDR3. The CDR3 bases are TGTGCCAGCAGGATGACAGGGGGCGCTGGAAACACCATATATTTT. Amino acids: CASRMTGGAGNTIYF.

This clonotype showed up many times. This chain connects TRBV18 to TRBJ2-2, with D possibly matching TRBD1 (6 bases). The length of the CDR3 is 14 residues. Germline V gives CDR1 KGHSH, CDR2 LQKENI. Trimming took off 1 base at V and 6 bases at J, with 9 bases between the two ends. CDR3 sequence reads: CASSPRQGSGELFF. DNA for the CDR3: TGTGCCAGCTCACCACGGCAGGGGTCCGGGGAGCTGTTTTTT.

This clonotype was detected many times. The V and J genes are TRBV7-2 and TRBJ1-5, with D tentatively TRBD1 (5 bases). This CDR3 is built from 15 residues. Trimming stripped 6 bases from V and 5 bases from J, with 17 bases between. Per germline, CDR1 SGHTA and CDR2 FQGNSA. CDR3 amino acids: CASSGGGSRYQPQHF. CDR3 nucleotides: TGTGCCAGCAGTGGGGGGGGGTCGCGGTATCAGCCCCAGCATTTT.

The V and J genes are TRBV7-2 and TRBJ1-2; TRBD1 matches 11 bases. The CDR3 has 16 residues. The V gene's germline CDR1 is SGHTA and CDR2 FQGNSA. Trimming removed 3 bases from V and 8 bases from J; junction bases left unmatched: 11. The CDR3 DNA reads TGTGCCAGCAGCTTTAGGCTAGGACAGGGGGCGCGGGGCTACACCTTC. Translating it yields CASSFRLGQGARGYTF. The entire variable domain, with the rest obtained from reference TRBV7-2 and TRBJ1-2, is as follows: GAGVSQSPSNKVTEKGKDVELRCDPISGHTALYWYRQSLGQGLEFLIYFQGNSAPDKSGLPSDRFSAERTGGSVSTLTIQRTQQEDSAVYLCASSFRLGQGARGYTFGSGTRLTVV.

On this clonotype itself: This may come from a read error, since a much larger clone is one base off. The gene calls are TRBV7-2 and TRBJ2-2; D is unclear. V dropped 2 bases and J dropped 6 bases, with 10 bases sitting between them. Per germline, CDR1 SGHTA and CDR2 FQGNSA. The CDR3 consists of 14 residues. The CDR3, as DNA: TGTACCAGCAGCTTAAGACGCGAGGCCGGGGAGCTGTTTTTT. Translating it yields CTSSLRREAGELFF. The complete variable domain, with remaining parts taken from reference TRBV7-2 and TRBJ2-2, reads GAGVSQSPSNKVTEKGKDVELRCDPISGHTALYWYRQSLGQGLEFLIYFQGNSAPDKSGLPSDRFSAERTGGSVSTLTIQRTQQEDSAVYLCTSSLRREAGELFFGEGSRLTVL.

This clonotype was detected ten times or more. The rearrangement uses TRBV20-1 and TRBJ2-7; D is ambiguous. The V end lost 6 bases, the J end lost 3 bases, and 12 bases lay between the germline ends. The CDR3 is 12 residues long. The germline V gene has CDR1 DFQATT and CDR2 SNEGSKA (reference sequence). The CDR3 DNA is TGCAGTGCAAGCACGTCGAGCTACGAGCAGTACTTC. Protein product: CSASTSSYEQYF.

This clonotype was detected ten times or more. V is TRBV7-2 and J is TRBJ2-7; 12 nucleotides align to TRBD2. The J segment lost 7 bases and the V segment lost 7 bases, leaving 8 bases of the junction unmatched. This CDR3 is 14 amino acids long. Germline CDR1 and CDR2: SGHTA and FQGNSA. The CDR3 DNA reads as TGTGCCAGCAAACTAGCGGGGGGCGCGGAAGAGCAGTACTTC. It yields the protein CASKLAGGAEEQYF.

Worth noting for this clonotype: An end of the junction does not agree with germline; a read error may underlie this. The V gene is TRBV3-1, the J gene TRBJ1-1, with TRBD1 identical over 9 bases. The CDR3 sequence is 14 residues long. Germline V gives CDR1 LGHDT, CDR2 YNNKEL (reference sequence). The CDR3 protein is CVSSAQGAQGEAFF. CDR3 nucleotide sequence: TGTGTCAGCAGCGCACAGGGGGCACAAGGTGAAGCTTTCTTT.

V usage is TRBV25-1 and J usage is TRBJ2-7; D gene ambiguous. Trimming took off 0 bases at V and 7 bases at J, with 10 bases between the two ends. The CDR3 is made up of 13 amino acids. Germline loops: CDR1 MGHDK, CDR2 SYGVNS. The CDR3 protein is CASSEYGISEQYF. CDR3 sequence (DNA): TGTGCCAGCAGTGAATATGGGATATCAGAGCAGTACTTC.

The chain is built from TRBV5-6 and TRBJ2-6; no clear D gene. The length of the CDR3 is 17 residues. Trimming took off 2 bases at V and 0 bases at J, with 12 bases between the two ends. Germline V gene sequence: CDR1 SGHDT, CDR2 YYEEEE. CDR3 sequence reads: CASSFLGGRSGANVLTF. CDR3 nucleotide sequence: TGTGCCAGCAGCTTCTTGGGCGGCCGCTCTGGGGCCAACGTCCTGACTTTC. The full variable domain, with the rest looked up from reference TRBV5-6 and TRBJ2-6, is DAGVTQSPTHLIKTRGQQVTLRCSPKSGHDTVSWYQQALGQGPQFIFQYYEEEERQRGNFPDRFSGHQFPNYSSELNVNALLLGDSALYLCASSFLGGRSGANVLTFGAGSRLTVL.

This clonotype has at least ten counts. The genes are TRBV12-3 or TRBV12-4 and TRBJ1-2; D possibly corresponds to TRBD1 (5 bases). The CDR3 has 14 amino acids. V was pared by 6 bases and J by 3 bases, with 14 bases between. CDR3 DNA sequence: TGTGCCAGCAGCCATTCCGGGACCTACTATGGCTACACCTTC. It specifies CASSHSGTYYGYTF.

J is TRBJ2-1 and V is TRBV20-1; D remains unclear. Germline V gene sequence: CDR1 DFQATT, CDR2 SNEGSKA (reference sequence). V lost 5 bases and J lost 7, with 15 bases in between. This CDR3 has 13 residues. CDR3 amino acids: CSAEPPANNEQFF. The DNA of the CDR3 is TGCAGTGCTGAGCCTCCAGCGAATAATGAGCAGTTCTTC.

Ten or more counts support this clonotype. The genes are TRBV15 and TRBJ2-3; TRBD2 aligns across 11 bases. Germline V gene sequence: CDR1 LNHNV, CDR2 YYDKDF (reference sequence). V dropped 5 bases and J dropped 4; count of bases not matched to a gene: 2. The CDR3 has 14 amino acids. CDR3 coding DNA: TGTGCCACCAGCGGGGGACTAGCGGCAGATACGCAGTATTTT. Its protein is CATSGGLAADTQYF. The variable domain in full, completed from reference TRBV15 and TRBJ2-3, reads DAMVIQNPRYQVTQFGKPVTLSCSQTLNHNVMYWYQQKSSQAPKLLFHYYDKDFNNEADTPDNFQSRRPNTSFCFLDIRSPGLGDTAMYLCATSGGLAADTQYFGPGTRLTVL.

This clonotype was counted ten times or more. The genes are TRBV7-2 and TRBJ2-3; 10 bases are shared with TRBD2. Germline lookup yields CDR1 SGHTA and CDR2 FQGNSA. The CDR3 totals 17 residues. Germline trimming cut 0 bases from V and 4 bases from J; bases unmatched to any gene: 7. The DNA of the CDR3 is TGTGCCAGCAGCTTAGCGGCTAGCGGGAGTGGGGCAGATACGCAGTATTTT. Encoded protein: CASSLAASGSGADTQYF.